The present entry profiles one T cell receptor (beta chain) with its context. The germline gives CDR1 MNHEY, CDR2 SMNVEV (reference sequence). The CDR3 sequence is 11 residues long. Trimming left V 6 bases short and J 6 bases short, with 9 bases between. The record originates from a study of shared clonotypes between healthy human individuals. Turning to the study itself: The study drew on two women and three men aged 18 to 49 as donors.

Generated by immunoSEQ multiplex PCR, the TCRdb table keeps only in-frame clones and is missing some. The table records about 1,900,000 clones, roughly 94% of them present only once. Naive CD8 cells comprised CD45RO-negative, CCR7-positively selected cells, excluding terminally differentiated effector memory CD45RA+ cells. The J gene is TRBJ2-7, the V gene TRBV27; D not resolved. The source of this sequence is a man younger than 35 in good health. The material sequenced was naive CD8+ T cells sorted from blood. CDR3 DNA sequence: TGTGCCAGCAGCCCGCTACCCGAGCAGTACTTC. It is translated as CASSPLPEQYF.